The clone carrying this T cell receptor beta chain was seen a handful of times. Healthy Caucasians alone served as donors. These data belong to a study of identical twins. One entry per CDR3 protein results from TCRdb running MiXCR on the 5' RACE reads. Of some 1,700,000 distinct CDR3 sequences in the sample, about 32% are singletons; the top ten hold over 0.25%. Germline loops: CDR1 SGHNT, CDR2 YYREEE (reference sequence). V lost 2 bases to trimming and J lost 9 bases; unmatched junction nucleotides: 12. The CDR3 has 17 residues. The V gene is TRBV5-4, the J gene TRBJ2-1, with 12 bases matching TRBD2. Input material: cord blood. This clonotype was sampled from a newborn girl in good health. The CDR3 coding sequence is TGTGCCAGCAGCTTCCCTCCCCTAGCGGGAGGGCCGGGTGAGCAGTTCTTC. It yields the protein CASSFPPLAGGPGEQFF.